A single sample is the source of the 13 T cell receptor beta chains below, sequenced in a study of glioma-infiltrating T cells after dendritic cell vaccination. The assay was immunoSEQ multiplex PCR, and TCRdb's table has in-frame clones only and misses some. The sample carries 99,000 or so clones, more than 70% recorded once. Time point indicated: after dendritic cell vaccination, including at tumor progression/relapse. The sample in question was blood, obtained after dendritic cell vaccination. The receptors derive from a human donor with glioblastoma.

This clone was detected once. The chain joins TRBV5-1 to TRBJ1-1, with D hard to call. The CDR3 spans 14 residues. Germline V CDR1 and CDR2: SGHRS, YFSETQ. Deletions cut 7 bases from V and 3 bases from J, with 16 bases between. CDR3 in amino acids: CASGVDGVDTEAFF. CDR3 in DNA: TGCGCCAGCGGGGTTGACGGGGTTGACACTGAAGCTTTCTTT.

The V gene is TRBV5-1, the J gene TRBJ1-3; D gene ambiguous. Per germline, CDR1 SGHRS and CDR2 YFSETQ. The CDR3 is 16 amino acids. The ends were cut back, 0 bases at V and 4 bases at J, with 14 bases in the middle. The CDR3 reads CASSLAPVKWGNTIYF. CDR3 bases: TGCGCCAGCAGCTTGGCCCCAGTTAAGTGGGGAAACACCATATATTTT.

V is TRBV7-6 and J is TRBJ2-3; 7 nucleotides agree with TRBD1. Per the germline V gene, CDR1 is SGHVS and CDR2 is FNYEAQ. This CDR3 spans 14 amino acids. Trimming cost V 4 bases and J 2 bases; bases outside gene matches: 3. Here the CDR3 DNA reads TGTGCCAGCAGCTCGAGGGGGCACACAGATACGCAGTATTTT. Translating it yields CASSSRGHTDTQYF. Full variable domain (missing parts from reference TRBV7-6 and TRBJ2-3): GAGVSQSPRYKVTKRGQDVALRCDPISGHVSLYWYRQALGQGPEFLTYFNYEAQQDKSGLPNDRFSAERPEGSISTLTIQRTEQRDSAMYRCASSSRGHTDTQYFGPGTRLTVL.

This clone showed up just a few times. The rearrangement links TRBV5-1 to TRBJ1-4, with 7 positions matching TRBD1. CDR3 length: 14 residues. V dropped 2 bases and J dropped 3; count of bases not matched to a gene: 1. Germline assignment: CDR1 SGHRS and CDR2 YFSETQ. The CDR3 is CASSLGTANEKLFF. CDR3 sequence (DNA): TGCGCCAGCAGCTTAGGGACAGCTAATGAAAAACTGTTTTTT.

This chain links TRBV18 with TRBJ1-5, with TRBD1 matching 7 bases. This CDR3 has 15 residues. Trimming took 3 bases from V and 3 from J; bases not matched to a gene: 5. Germline V gene sequence: CDR1 KGHSH, CDR2 LQKENI. The chain's CDR3 is CASSPTGLYNQPQHF. Here the CDR3 DNA reads TGTGCCAGCTCACCGACAGGGCTCTACAATCAGCCCCAGCATTTT. The whole variable domain, remainder taken from reference TRBV18 and TRBJ1-5, is NAGVMQNPRHLVRRRGQEARLRCSPMKGHSHVYWYRQLPEEGLKFMVYLQKENIIDESGMPKERFSAEFPKEGPSILRIQQVVRGDSAAYFCASSPTGLYNQPQHFGDGTRLSIL.

The rearrangement uses TRBV11-2 and TRBJ1-2; D is perhaps TRBD1 (6 bases). V was clipped by 0 bases and J by 6 bases, with 8 bases between them. The CDR3 totals 13 residues. CDR1 and CDR2 from the germline V gene are SGHAT and FQNNGV. The CDR3 region has the DNA TGTGCCAGCAGCTTAGAACAGGGCCATGGCTACACCTTC. Its translation is CASSLEQGHGYTF.

This rearrangement joins TRBV19 to TRBJ2-3; 7 bases match TRBD2. The CDR3 contains 15 residues. V dropped 11 bases and J dropped 4; count of bases not matched to a gene: 15. Germline V gene data show CDR1 as LNHDA and CDR2 as SQIVND (reference sequence). The CDR3 here is CASKPGLGLADTQYF. The CDR3 bases are TGTGCCTCAAAACCCGGACTAGGGCTGGCAGATACGCAGTATTTT.

J is TRBJ2-7 and V is TRBV19; 7 bases map to TRBD1. CDR1 LNHDA and CDR2 SQIVND come from the germline V gene (reference sequence). V lost 2 bases, J lost 2 bases, and 3 bases stayed unmatched. The CDR3 totals 14 residues. In DNA, the CDR3 is TGTGCCAGTAGTATATTGGACAGGACCTACGAGCAGTACTTC. This sequence encodes CASSILDRTYEQYF.

V is TRBV5-4 and J is TRBJ1-1; D is undetermined. Trimming removed 0 bases from V and 2 bases from J, with 11 bases in between. This CDR3 is built from 15 residues. In germline, CDR1 is SGHNT, CDR2 YYREEE (reference sequence). CDR3 in DNA: TGTGCCAGCAGCTTGGCCGGCAGACAAAACACTGAAGCTTTCTTT. The encoded protein is CASSLAGRQNTEAFF. Looking up the rest from reference TRBV5-4 and TRBJ1-1 gives the full variable domain: ETGVTQSPTHLIKTRGQQVTLRCSSQSGHNTVSWYQQALGQGPQFIFQYYREEENGRGNFPPRFSGLQFPNYSSELNVNALELDDSALYLCASSLAGRQNTEAFFGQGTRLTVV.

The chain has TRBV5-1 and TRBJ2-1; 9 nucleotides agree with TRBD2. V trimming: 4 bases; J trimming: 7 bases; junction bases outside the gene matches: 15. The CDR3 spans 17 residues. CDR1 is SGHRS and CDR2 is YFSETQ in the germline V gene. CDR3 protein: CASSLGAWAGGPNEQFF. The CDR3 nucleotides are TGCGCCAGCAGCCTGGGGGCGTGGGCGGGAGGGCCGAATGAGCAGTTCTTC. The full variable domain, its missing parts supplied by reference TRBV5-1 and TRBJ2-1, is KAGVTQTPRYLIKTRGQQVTLSCSPISGHRSVSWYQQTPGQGLQFLFEYFSETQRNKGNFPGRFSGRQFSNSRSEMNVSTLELGDSALYLCASSLGAWAGGPNEQFFGPGTRLTVL.

The gene calls are TRBV6-1 and TRBJ1-5; TRBD1 is a possible D gene (5 bases). V dropped 5 bases and J dropped 5 bases, with 13 bases sitting between them. The germline CDR1 and CDR2 sequences are MNHNS and SASEGT. This CDR3 is built from 14 residues. CDR3 bases: TGTGCCAGCAGTTGGGGGGGGTCCGATCAGCCCCAGCATTTT. Its protein product is CASSWGGSDQPQHF.

The V gene is TRBV6-6, the J gene TRBJ2-3; D might be TRBD2 (8 bases). V was clipped by 7 bases and J by 7 bases, with 24 bases between them. Looked up from germline, CDR1 is MNHNY and CDR2 is SVGAGI (reference sequence). The CDR3 covers 16 residues. The CDR3 bases are TGTGCCAGCAATACCCAGGGGGGGACTAGGAGACATACGCAGTATTTT. This translates into CASNTQGGTRRHTQYF.

V usage is TRBV15 and J usage is TRBJ1-6, with D tentatively TRBD1 (5 bases). CDR1 is LNHNV, CDR2 YYDKDF, per germline (reference sequence). There are 15 residues in the CDR3. Trimming removed 0 bases from V and 7 bases from J, with 10 bases in between. The CDR3 DNA reads TGTGCCACCAGCAGAGAACAGGCTTACAATTCACCCCTCCACTTT. As protein: CATSREQAYNSPLHF.